The 5 T cell receptor beta chains listed next were all sequenced from one sample in a study of blood T cell repertoires in COVID-19. Sequencing used immunoSEQ multiplex PCR; TCRdb keeps in-frame clones, though not all of them. The repertoire holds more than 150,000 clones, with roughly 80% as singletons. The sequenced material came from peripheral blood. These receptors were taken from a man between 60 and 75 years old with active or convalescent COVID-19.

V gene TRBV11-3 combines with J gene TRBJ2-2, with a weak D call TRBD1 (6 bases). The germline V gene has CDR1 SGHNT and CDR2 YENEEA. This CDR3 has 16 residues. Trimming cost V 1 base and J 1 base, with 10 bases left between them. CDR3 bases: TGTGCCAGCAGCTTAGTCACAGGGCAGAACACCGGGGAGCTGTTTTTT. Its translation: CASSLVTGQNTGELFF.

A remark on this clone: The identical CDR3 is also encoded by other nucleotide sequences in the sample. The chain joins TRBV2 to TRBJ2-3; the match to TRBD1 covers 9 bases. This CDR3 spans 15 amino acids. V shed 4 bases, J shed 1 base, and the junction held 3 bases outside the gene matches. In germline, CDR1 is SNHLY, CDR2 FYNNEI. CDR3 residues: CASSVRTGGTDTQYF. CDR3 in DNA: TGTGCCAGCAGTGTCCGGACAGGGGGCACAGATACGCAGTATTTT.

V usage is TRBV6-6 and J usage is TRBJ2-3; D is uncertain. The CDR3 covers 14 residues. Germline-derived CDR1 and CDR2 are MNHNY and SVGAGI (reference sequence). V lost 5 bases and J lost 3, with 12 bases in between. This chain's CDR3 is CASSGKTGTDTQYF. CDR3 nucleotides: TGTGCCAGCAGTGGAAAGACTGGGACAGATACGCAGTATTTT.

This clone has more than one count but fewer than ten. The V and J genes are TRBV29-1 and TRBJ1-1; D is uncertain. This CDR3 spans 13 amino acids. The germline V gene encodes CDR1 SQVTM and CDR2 ANQGSEA. V was trimmed by 3 bases and J by 0 bases, leaving 8 bases between them. CDR3 region: CSVDGSLNTEAFF. The CDR3 region has the DNA TGCAGCGTTGATGGCAGTTTGAACACTGAAGCTTTCTTT.

The J gene is TRBJ2-7, the V gene TRBV30; 10 bases fit TRBD2. The length of the CDR3 is 17 residues. V lost 1 base, J lost 0 bases, and 9 bases stayed unmatched. Germline V gives CDR1 GTSNPN, CDR2 SVGIG (reference sequence). The CDR3 coding sequence is TGTGCCTGGAGTGGACCCAGGACTAGCGGAGTCTCCTACGAGCAGTACTTC. It is translated as CAWSGPRTSGVSYEQYF.